This T cell receptor (beta chain) originates from a study of T cell responses to AZD1222 COVID-19 vaccine (dated by TCRdb to the early 2020s). Regarding the study in general: A total of approximately 250 trial participants underwent TCR sequencing, of whom some 200 had received two doses of AZD1222 and 26 had received two doses of the MenACWY control vaccine. Trial participants were enrolled by age into subgroups of 18-55, 56-69 and 70-plus years, and approximately 150, 30 and 60 TCR-sequenced participants, respectively, were included in these subgroups.

The CDR3 contains 16 residues, cysteine and phenylalanine counted. Of all the DNA, just the CDR3 is kept, 48 bases in frame from base 1. Interpreted using the paper, the time point label stands for: about 28 days (+/-7) after the second vaccine dose. The meaning of the sample's treatment or condition label: meningococcal conjugate vaccine given as trial control. Vaccinee samples were obtained from the UK trials COV001 and COV002, which included a single-blind randomized controlled phase 2/3 trial of AZD1222 (ChAdOx1 nCoV-19) in healthy adults. For TCRbeta chain sequencing, PBMC samples were collected from trial participants at day 0 and at day 28 after the second dose. What the work shows at the level of the full study, not this receptor alone: Vaccine-associated CD4 TCRs spanned the whole spike protein, with dominant responses in regions 160-218 and 743-854. Only five or six AZD1222 recipients were SARS-CoV-2 seropositive at baseline, limiting conclusions about previously exposed vaccinees. Nearly half of unique spike-specific TCRs reportedly recognized epitopes outside regions mutated in the B.1.351 and B.1.1.7 variants. Most participants were white British and females outnumbered males, and the authors suggested that clonal diversity may have been underestimated. The 56-69-year group was small, and its depth increase did not reach significance, likely because of low power. Because no day 14 peak-response samples were available, the repertoires could be characterized only after the peak T cell response. A significant rise in spike-specific TCR breadth and depth was observed after two AZD1222 doses relative to day 0 and relative to MenACWY recipients.

The CDR3 regions of human TCRbeta chains were analyzed by immunosequencing. Concerning the study's data processing: TCRs in the repertoires were matched against a reference library of SARS-CoV-2-specific TCRs that had been generated with the MIRA antigen-specificity platform. Breadth meant the fraction of unique TCRs that were SARS-CoV-2-associated, whereas depth meant the fraction of total T cells that were SARS-CoV-2-associated. Using the MIRA data, each spike-specific TCR was assigned both to the spike region to which the TCR was reactive and to a CD4 or CD8 class. Log10-transformed breadth and depth values were compared by one-way ANOVA with Sidak's multiple comparisons tests. In TCRdb, the immuneACCESS table is reduced to in-frame sequences with V and J assigned. These tables do not hold every clone; where another copy was compared, an unresolved V gene accounts for under half, and the others remain unexplained. Clone size and the V and J calls come from that table; the DNA yielded D and trimming. The sample has tens of thousands of clones on record, roughly 91% of them singletons. Around 4.4% of the sample rests with the top ten.

Concerning this clone itself: This clone's antigen is unknown. The sample holds no much larger clone one base away, and base qualities are not on file.

Recombination connected TRBV12-2 to TRBJ2-7; TRBD1 is the table's D call and was not checked against the DNA. TRBV12-2 is termed a pseudogene. The sequencing here drew on peripheral blood, taken 28 days after the second dose of the MenACWY control vaccine. This clonotype was obtained from an adult who received the MenACWY meningococcal vaccine as a control. The CDR3 here reads CASRIPSPQDPYEQYF. DNA sequence: TGTGCAAGTCGCATACCATCTCCACAGGACCCCTACGAGCAGTACTTC.